This T cell receptor (beta chain) was captured by sequencing in a study of CD8+ T cells in alopecia areata (dated by TCRdb to the late 2010s). About the full investigation: The treated patients took part in an open-label pilot trial in which moderate-to-severe alopecia areata was treated with oral tofacitinib at 5 to 10 mg twice daily. Tofacitinib-treated patients had biopsies at baseline and at 4 and 24 weeks of treatment, with a later scalp biopsy in several patients. Amplification of TCRbeta CDR3 regions was done by immunoSEQ multiplex PCR using 35 Vbeta forward primers and 13 Jbeta reverse primers. Scalp clonality was compared among normal scalp (n=4), patchy alopecia areata scalp (n=8), and alopecia totalis/universalis scalp (n=8). On the human side, TCRbeta sequencing was run on scalp tissue and on sorted CD4+ and CD8+ peripheral blood T cells from healthy controls and from alopecia areata patients with either patchy or totalis/universalis disease. The RNA source kit depended on sample type: the PAXgene miRNA kit for fixed scalp, the miRNeasy kit for PBMCs, and the RNeasy kit for mouse skin. For the treated patients, the SALT score, which quantifies what percentage of scalp surface area is affected, served as the measure of disease severity. Tofacitinib was administered for 6 to 18 months, and 6 months of follow-up off drug were then conducted to assess delayed response and recurrence. High-throughput TCRbeta sequencing was used to examine T cell clonal expansion in alopecia areata in both the C3H/HeJ mouse model and human patients. The paper as a whole reports these results and caveats: Because the treated cohort was small and had just a single nonresponder, larger studies are needed to establish links between baseline CD8+ expansion and response. Compared with mice, TCR sequences shared between patients were less clear, possibly partly because of HLA diversity across the patient population. Scalp TCR repertoire analysis is complicated because resident alphabeta T cells in normal human skin are also sequenced, whereas mouse skin is dominated by gammadelta T cells. Compared with normal scalp, lesional scalp had higher clonality and more expanded CD8+ clones, particularly in alopecia totalis/universalis, a pattern that suggests antigenic drive. Scalp clonality and the number of expanded CD8+ clones among the top 100 scalp clones were significantly decreased by tofacitinib. During tofacitinib treatment, many expanded lesional clones stuck around in both scalp and blood, and this persistence may partly explain why relapse happens after treatment is stopped.

This clone has just a few counts. Its antigen remains unidentified. The sample holds no much larger clone one base away, and base qualities are not on file. Interpreted using the paper, the time point label stands for: less than five weeks on oral tofacitinib. The treatment or condition label of this sample denotes: oral pan-JAK inhibitor, 5-10 mg twice daily. Lesional scalp punch biopsies and peripheral blood were obtained from alopecia areata patients. PBMCs were isolated by density centrifugation and stained for CD3, CD4 and CD8, after which CD4+ and CD8+ T cells were sorted on a FACSAria. The library was made by the immunoSEQ multiplex PCR assay. RNA was extracted from all samples and reverse transcribed into cDNA as template for TCR sequencing. SuperScript III was used to make first-strand cDNA, primed with a 2:1 mix of oligo-dT and random hexamers. A synthetic immune receptor repertoire was used to gauge amplification bias, and whatever bias remained was removed computationally. Per the original workflow: Raw reads were preprocessed to remove errors, and CDR3 was defined according to IMGT conventions as the region from the conserved cysteine to phenylalanine. Clonality was calculated as 1 minus Shannon entropy normalized by log2 of the number of productive unique TCRs. CD4 or CD8 identity of scalp clones was inferred by cross-referencing scalp TCRbeta sequences with sorted blood CD4 and CD8 repertoires. Sourced from immuneACCESS, this table was stored by TCRdb with only in-frame sequences that have V and J called. A share of the clones is absent; for the studies checked, an unresolved V gene accounts for under half, and the remainder has no known explanation. The V and J calls and clone size come from that table; D and trimming were worked out from the DNA. The sample contains about 160,000 clones, under 70% of them found a single time. The ten biggest clones cover approximately 0.91% of the sample.

This receptor was taken from a human donor with alopecia areata. This specimen was CD4+ T cells sorted from blood, taken at week 4, from a patient treated with tofacitinib.

The DNA reads as follows: TGTGCCAGCGGGGAACAGGGGGAAAAACTGTTTTTT. It is translated as CASGEQGEKLFF. Recombination linked TRBV2 to TRBJ1-4; 7 bases in the middle match TRBD1. V has 8 bases trimmed and J has 8 bases trimmed; junction bases matching no gene number 5. There are 12 amino acids in the CDR3, from cysteine to phenylalanine inclusive. Only the CDR3 part of the read is kept: 36 bases, read in frame from the first base. Sequences SNHLY (CDR1) and FYNNEI (CDR2) are obtained from the germline V gene.